This T cell receptor (beta chain) was identified during a study of human T cells and chemical hapten exposure. In the study overall: Epicutaneous patch tests delivered 0.01% DPC to the upper back, with evaluation at 6 days.

Attachment of unique molecular identifiers to individual cDNA molecules was performed in the library. TCRdb analysed the RACE reads with MiXCR anew, one entry per CDR3 protein. In the table there are about 120,000 distinct CDR3 sequences, about 12% of which are singletons. Germline V CDR1 and CDR2: DFQATT, SNEGSKA (reference sequence). The CDR3 is 11 amino acids. Time point of the sample: patch test 1, 2 weeks after DPC sensitization. Described treatment: therapeutic diphenylcyclopropenone sensitization with weekly scalp DPC. At every patch-test visit, blood was drawn before the patch test was applied. Non-pregnant alopecia patients aged 18 to 70, suitable for DPC therapy. This clonotype occurred many times.

Specimen: whole blood, collected in connection with sensitization to the hapten diphenylcyclopropenone (DPC). This rearrangement joins TRBV20-1 to TRBJ1-3, with unresolved D. The clonotype was recovered from a woman between 50 and 59 years old with alopecia areata. Some clones in this sample may be carry-over from other donors' samples. DNA for the CDR3: TGCGGTACGAAACCTGGAAACACCATATATTTT. Residues: CGTKPGNTIYF.